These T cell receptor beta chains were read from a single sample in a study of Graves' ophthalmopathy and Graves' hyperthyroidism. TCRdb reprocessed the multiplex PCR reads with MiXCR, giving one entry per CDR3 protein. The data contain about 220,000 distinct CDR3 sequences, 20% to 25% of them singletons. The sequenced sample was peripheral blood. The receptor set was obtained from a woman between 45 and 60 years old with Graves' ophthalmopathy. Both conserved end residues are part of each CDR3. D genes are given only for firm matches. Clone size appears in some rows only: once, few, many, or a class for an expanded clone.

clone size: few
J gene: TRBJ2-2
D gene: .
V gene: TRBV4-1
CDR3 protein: CASSQGLGIDPAGELFF
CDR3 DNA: TGCGCCAGCAGCCAAGGGTTAGGGATCGATCCGGCCGGGGAGCTGTTTTTT

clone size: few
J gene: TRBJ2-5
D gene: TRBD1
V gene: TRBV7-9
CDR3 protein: CASSPRDRQQETQYF
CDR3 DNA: TGTGCCAGCAGCCCCCGGGACAGACAACAAGAGACCCAGTACTTC

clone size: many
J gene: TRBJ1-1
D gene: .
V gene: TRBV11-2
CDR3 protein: CASSIVPNTEAFF
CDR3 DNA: TGTGCCAGCAGCATAGTGCCGAACACTGAAGCTTTCTTT

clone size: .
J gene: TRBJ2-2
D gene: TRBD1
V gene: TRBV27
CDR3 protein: CASSLNSPGQGTTGELFF
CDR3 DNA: TGTGCCAGCAGTTTAAATTCTCCGGGACAGGGGACCACCGGGGAGCTGTTTTTT

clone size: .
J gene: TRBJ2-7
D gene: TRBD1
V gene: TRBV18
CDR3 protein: CASSQGQGSEQYF
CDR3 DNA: TGTGCCAGCTCACAGGGACAGGGGAGCGAGCAGTACTTC

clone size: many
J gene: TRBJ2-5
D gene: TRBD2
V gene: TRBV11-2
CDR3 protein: CASSSSGRRDETQYF
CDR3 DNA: TGTGCCAGCAGCTCTAGCGGGAGAAGGGATGAGACCCAGTACTTC

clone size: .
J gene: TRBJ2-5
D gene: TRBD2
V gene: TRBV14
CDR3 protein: CASSLSYSLASPGTQYF
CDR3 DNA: TGTGCCAGCAGCCTCAGCTATTCACTAGCGAGCCCGGGGACCCAGTACTTC

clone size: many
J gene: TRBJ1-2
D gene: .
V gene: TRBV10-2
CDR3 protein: CASSVWDVSGYYGYTF
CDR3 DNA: TGCGCCAGCAGTGTCTGGGACGTCTCGGGGTACTATGGCTACACCTTC

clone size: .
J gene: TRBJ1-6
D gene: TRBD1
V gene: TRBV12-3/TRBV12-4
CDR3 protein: CASNLGQGDSPLHF
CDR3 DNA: TGTGCCAGCAATCTGGGACAGGGGGATTCACCCCTCCACTTT

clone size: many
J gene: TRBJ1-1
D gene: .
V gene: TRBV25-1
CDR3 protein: CASAGSTEAFF
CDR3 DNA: TGTGCCAGCGCAGGGAGTACTGAAGCTTTCTTT

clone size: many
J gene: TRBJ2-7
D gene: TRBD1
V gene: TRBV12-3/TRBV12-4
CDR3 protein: CASRREGQGAYEQYF
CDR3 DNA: TGTGCCAGCAGGAGGGAGGGACAGGGGGCCTACGAGCAGTACTTC

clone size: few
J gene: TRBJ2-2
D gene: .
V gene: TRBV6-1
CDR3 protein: CASSRRDLTGELFF
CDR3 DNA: TGTGCCAGCAGCCGCCGGGACCTCACCGGGGAGCTGTTTTTT

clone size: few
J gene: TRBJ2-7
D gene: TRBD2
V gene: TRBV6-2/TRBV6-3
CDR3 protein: CASSHGLALREQYF
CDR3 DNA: TGTGCCAGCAGCCACGGACTAGCCCTCCGCGAGCAGTACTTC

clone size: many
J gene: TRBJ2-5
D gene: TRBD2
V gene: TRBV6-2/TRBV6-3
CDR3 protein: CASSFGLAGSQETQYF
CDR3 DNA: TGTGCCAGCAGCTTCGGACTAGCGGGGTCCCAAGAGACCCAGTACTTC

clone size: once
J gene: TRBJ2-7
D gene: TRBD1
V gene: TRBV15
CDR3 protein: CATWDRGEQYF
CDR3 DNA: TGTGCCACGTGGGACAGGGGCGAGCAGTACTTC

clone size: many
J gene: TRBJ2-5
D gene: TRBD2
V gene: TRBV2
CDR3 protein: CASRGGSETQYF
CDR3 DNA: TGTGCCAGCAGGGGCGGGAGTGAGACCCAGTACTTC

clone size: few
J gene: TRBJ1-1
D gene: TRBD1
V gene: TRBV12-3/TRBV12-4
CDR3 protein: CASRQGRTGTEAFF
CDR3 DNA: TGTGCCAGTCGACAGGGTCGAACCGGAACTGAAGCTTTCTTT

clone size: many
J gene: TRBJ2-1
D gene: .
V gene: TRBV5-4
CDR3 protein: CASSLWLPQGGGSYNEQFF
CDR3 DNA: TGTGCCAGCAGCTTGTGGCTCCCACAGGGGGGGGGGTCATACAATGAGCAGTTCTTC

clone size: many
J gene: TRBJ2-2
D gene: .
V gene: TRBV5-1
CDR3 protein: CASSPRTAGTGELFF
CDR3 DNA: TGCGCCAGCAGCCCCCGGACGGCGGGCACCGGGGAGCTGTTTTTT

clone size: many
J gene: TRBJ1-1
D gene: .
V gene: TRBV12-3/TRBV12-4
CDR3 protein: CASSWGTRITEAFF
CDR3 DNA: TGTGCCAGCAGTTGGGGGACTCGAATCACTGAAGCTTTCTTT

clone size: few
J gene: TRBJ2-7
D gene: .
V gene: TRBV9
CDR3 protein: CASSKSFSYEQYF
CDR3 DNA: TGTGCCAGCAGCAAATCGTTTTCCTACGAGCAGTACTTC

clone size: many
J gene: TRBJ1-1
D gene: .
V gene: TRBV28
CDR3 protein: CAIQENTEAFF
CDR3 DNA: TGTGCCATCCAGGAAAACACTGAAGCTTTCTTT

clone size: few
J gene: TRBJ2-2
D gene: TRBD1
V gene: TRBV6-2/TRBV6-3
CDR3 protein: CASSYPQGTGSVGELFF
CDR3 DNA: TGTGCCAGCAGTTACCCTCAGGGGACAGGGAGCGTCGGGGAGCTGTTTTTT

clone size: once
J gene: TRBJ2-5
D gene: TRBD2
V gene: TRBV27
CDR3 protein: CASSSASGYQETQYF
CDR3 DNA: TGTGCCAGCAGTTCGGCTAGCGGGTACCAAGAGACCCAGTACTTC

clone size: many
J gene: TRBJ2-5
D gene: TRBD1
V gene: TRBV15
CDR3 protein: CATSDTGVTVETQYF
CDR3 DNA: TGTGCCACCAGTGACACAGGGGTTACGGTAGAGACCCAGTACTTC

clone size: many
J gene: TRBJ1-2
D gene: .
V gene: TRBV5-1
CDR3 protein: CASSPGANYGYTF
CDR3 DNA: TGTGCCAGCAGCCCAGGGGCTAACTATGGCTACACCTTC

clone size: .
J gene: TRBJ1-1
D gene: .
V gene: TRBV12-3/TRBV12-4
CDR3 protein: CASSLGEGAFF
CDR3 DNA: TGTGCCAGCAGTTTAGGGGAGGGAGCTTTCTTT

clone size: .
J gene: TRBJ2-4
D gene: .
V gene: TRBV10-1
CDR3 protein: CASPYNPRNIQYF
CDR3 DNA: TGCGCCAGCCCCTATAACCCCCGGAACATTCAGTACTTC

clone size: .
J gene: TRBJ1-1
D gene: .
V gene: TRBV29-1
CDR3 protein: CSVEVQIEAFF
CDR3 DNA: TGCAGCGTTGAAGTTCAGATTGAAGCTTTCTTT

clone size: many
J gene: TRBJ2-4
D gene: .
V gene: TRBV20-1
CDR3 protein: CSAPVSNIQYF
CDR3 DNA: TGCAGTGCCCCTGTCTCAAACATTCAGTACTTC

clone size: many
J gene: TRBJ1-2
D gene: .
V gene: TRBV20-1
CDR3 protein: CSARDPDRNLNYGYTF
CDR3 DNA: TGCAGTGCTAGAGATCCTGACAGGAACCTTAACTATGGCTACACCTTC

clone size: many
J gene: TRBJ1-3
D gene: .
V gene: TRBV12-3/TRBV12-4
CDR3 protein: CASSPLPRGNTIYF
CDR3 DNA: TGTGCCAGCAGCCCCCTGCCGCGGGGAAACACCATATATTTT

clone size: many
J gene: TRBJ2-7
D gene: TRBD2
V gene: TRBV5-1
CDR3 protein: CASSGREAPYEQYF
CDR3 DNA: TGCGCCAGCAGCGGACGGGAGGCCCCCTACGAGCAGTACTTC

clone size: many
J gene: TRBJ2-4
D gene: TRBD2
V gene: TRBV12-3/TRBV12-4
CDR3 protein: CASRTGTRSQYF
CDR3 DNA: TGTGCCAGCAGAACCGGGACTAGGTCTCAGTACTTC

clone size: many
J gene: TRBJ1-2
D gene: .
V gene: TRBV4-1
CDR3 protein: CASSQRGGYTF
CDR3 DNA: TGCGCCAGCAGCCAACGAGGTGGCTACACCTTC

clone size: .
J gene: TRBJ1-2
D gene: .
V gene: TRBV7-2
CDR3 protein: CASSLVDGYYGYIF
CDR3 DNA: TGTGCCAGCAGCTTAGTGGACGGCTACTATGGCTACATCTTC

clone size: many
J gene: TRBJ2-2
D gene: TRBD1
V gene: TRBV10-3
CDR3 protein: CAIRNTGGTGELFF
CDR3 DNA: TGTGCCATCAGAAACACAGGGGGCACCGGGGAGCTGTTTTTT

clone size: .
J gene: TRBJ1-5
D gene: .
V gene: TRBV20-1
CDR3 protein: CSALSDRMGGYSNQPQHF
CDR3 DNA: TGCAGTGCTTTATCGGACAGAATGGGGGGTTATAGCAATCAGCCCCAGCATTTT

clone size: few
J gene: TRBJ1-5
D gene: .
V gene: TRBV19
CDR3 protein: CARITGANQPQHF
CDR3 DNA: TGTGCCAGGATTACTGGGGCTAATCAGCCCCAGCATTTT

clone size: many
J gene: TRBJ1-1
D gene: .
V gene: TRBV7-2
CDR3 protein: CASSLAWRSEAFF
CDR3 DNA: TGTGCCAGCAGCTTAGCGTGGAGGTCTGAAGCTTTCTTT

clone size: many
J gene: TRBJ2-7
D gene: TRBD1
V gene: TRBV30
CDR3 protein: CAWSKDRTYEQYF
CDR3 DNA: TGTGCCTGGAGTAAGGACAGGACCTACGAGCAGTACTTC

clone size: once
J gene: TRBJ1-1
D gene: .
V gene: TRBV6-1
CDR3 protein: CASSEARGGGEAFF
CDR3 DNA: TGTGCCAGCAGTGAAGCGAGAGGGGGAGGTGAAGCTTTCTTT